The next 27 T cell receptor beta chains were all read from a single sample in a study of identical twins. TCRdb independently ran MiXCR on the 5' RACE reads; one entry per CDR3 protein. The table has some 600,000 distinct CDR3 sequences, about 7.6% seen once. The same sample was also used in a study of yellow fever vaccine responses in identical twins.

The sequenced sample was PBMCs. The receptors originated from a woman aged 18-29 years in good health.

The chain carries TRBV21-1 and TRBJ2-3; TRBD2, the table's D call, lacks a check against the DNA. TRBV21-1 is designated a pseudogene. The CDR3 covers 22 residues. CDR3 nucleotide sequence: TGTGCCAGCAGCAAAGTACCGGGTAGACTAGCGGGGGGGCCGAGTTTCACAGATACGCAGTATTTT. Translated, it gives CASSKVPGRLAGGPSFTDTQYF.

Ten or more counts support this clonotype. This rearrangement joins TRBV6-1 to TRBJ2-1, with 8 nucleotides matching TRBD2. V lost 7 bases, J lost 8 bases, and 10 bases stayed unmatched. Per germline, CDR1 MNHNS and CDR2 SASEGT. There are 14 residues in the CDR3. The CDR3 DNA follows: TGTGCCAGCAAGCCGGGGGGGGGTTTCCATGAGCAGTTCTTC. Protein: CASKPGGGFHEQFF.

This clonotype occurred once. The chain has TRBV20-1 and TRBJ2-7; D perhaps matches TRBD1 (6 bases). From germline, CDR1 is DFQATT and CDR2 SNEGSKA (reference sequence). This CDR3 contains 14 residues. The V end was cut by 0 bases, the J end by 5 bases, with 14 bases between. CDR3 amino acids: CSARDEQGKNEQYV. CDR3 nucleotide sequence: TGCAGTGCTAGAGATGAACAGGGAAAGAACGAGCAGTACGTC.

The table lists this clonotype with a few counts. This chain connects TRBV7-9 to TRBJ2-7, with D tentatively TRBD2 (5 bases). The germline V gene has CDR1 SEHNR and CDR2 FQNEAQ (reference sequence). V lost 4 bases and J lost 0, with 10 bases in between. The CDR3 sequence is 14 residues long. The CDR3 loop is CASSSRALSYEQYF. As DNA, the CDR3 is TGTGCCAGCAGCTCGCGGGCTCTCTCCTACGAGCAGTACTTC.

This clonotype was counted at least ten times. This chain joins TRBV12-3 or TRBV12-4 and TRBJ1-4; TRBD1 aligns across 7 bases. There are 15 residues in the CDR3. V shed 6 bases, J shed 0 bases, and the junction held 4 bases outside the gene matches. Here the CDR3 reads CASRRQGSTNEKLFF. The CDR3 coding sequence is TGTGCCAGCAGAAGACAGGGCTCAACTAATGAAAAACTGTTTTTT.

CDR3 DNA sequence: TGCGCCAGCAGCTTGAGAGGCGGGACCCCTTGGTTCTTC. Translation gives CASSLRGGTPWFF. The chain has TRBV5-1 and TRBJ2-1; possible D gene TRBD2, 6 bases. Germline assignment: CDR1 SGHRS and CDR2 YFSETQ. The CDR3 totals 13 residues. The V and J ends lost 1 base and 15 bases respectively, with 17 bases between them.

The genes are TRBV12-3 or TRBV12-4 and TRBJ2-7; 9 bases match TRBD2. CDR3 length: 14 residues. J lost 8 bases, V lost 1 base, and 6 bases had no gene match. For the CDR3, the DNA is TGTGCCAGCAGTTTAGAGGGACTAGCAGTGCAGCAGTACTTC. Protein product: CASSLEGLAVQQYF.

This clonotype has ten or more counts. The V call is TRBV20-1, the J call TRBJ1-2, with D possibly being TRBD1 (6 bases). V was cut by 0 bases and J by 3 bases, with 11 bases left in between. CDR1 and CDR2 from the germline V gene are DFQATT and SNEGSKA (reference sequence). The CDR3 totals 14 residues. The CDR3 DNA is TGCAGTGCTAGAGATCAGGGGCACGACTATGGCTACACCTTC. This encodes CSARDQGHDYGYTF.

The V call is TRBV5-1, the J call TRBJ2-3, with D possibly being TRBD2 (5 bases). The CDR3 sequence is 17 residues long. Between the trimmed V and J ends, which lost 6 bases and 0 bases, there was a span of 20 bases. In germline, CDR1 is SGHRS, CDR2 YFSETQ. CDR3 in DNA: TGCGCCAGCAATCTAGGAGGAACCTATTCTAGCACAGATACGCAGTATTTT. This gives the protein CASNLGGTYSSTDTQYF. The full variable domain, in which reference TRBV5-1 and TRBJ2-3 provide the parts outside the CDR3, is KAGVTQTPRYLIKTRGQQVTLSCSPISGHRSVSWYQQTPGQGLQFLFEYFSETQRNKGNFPGRFSGRQFSNSRSEMNVSTLELGDSALYLCASNLGGTYSSTDTQYFGPGTRLTVL.

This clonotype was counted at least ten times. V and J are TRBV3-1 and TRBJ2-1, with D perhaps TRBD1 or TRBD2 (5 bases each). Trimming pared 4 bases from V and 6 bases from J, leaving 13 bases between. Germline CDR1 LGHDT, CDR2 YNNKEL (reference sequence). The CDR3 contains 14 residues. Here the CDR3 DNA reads TGTGCCAGCAGCCCGATAGGGACCAGCAATGAGCAGTTCTTC. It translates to CASSPIGTSNEQFF.

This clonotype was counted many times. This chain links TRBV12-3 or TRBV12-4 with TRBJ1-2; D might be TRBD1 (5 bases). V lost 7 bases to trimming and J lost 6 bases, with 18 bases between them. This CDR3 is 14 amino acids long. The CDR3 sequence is CASTKGPLSHGYTF. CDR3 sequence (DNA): TGTGCCAGCACTAAGGGACCTTTGAGTCATGGCTACACCTTC.

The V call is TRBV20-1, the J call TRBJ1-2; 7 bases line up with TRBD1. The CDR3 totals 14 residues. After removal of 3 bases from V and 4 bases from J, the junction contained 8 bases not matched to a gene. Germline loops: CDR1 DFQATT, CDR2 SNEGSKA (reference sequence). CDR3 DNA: TGCAGTGCTAGTGGGGGACAGAATATCTATGGCTACACCTTC. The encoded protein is CSASGGQNIYGYTF.

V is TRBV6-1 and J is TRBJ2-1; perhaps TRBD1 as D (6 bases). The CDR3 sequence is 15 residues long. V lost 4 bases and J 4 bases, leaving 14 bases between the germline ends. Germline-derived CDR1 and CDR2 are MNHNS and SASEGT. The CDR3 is CASSASHRDYNEQFF. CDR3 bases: TGTGCCAGCAGTGCAAGCCACAGGGATTACAATGAGCAGTTCTTC.

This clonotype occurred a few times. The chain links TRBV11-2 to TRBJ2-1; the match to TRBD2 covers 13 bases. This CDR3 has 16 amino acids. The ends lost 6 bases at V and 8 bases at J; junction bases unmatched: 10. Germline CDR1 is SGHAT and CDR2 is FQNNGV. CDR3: CASSSRGLAGLYEQFF. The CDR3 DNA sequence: TGTGCCAGCAGTAGTCGGGGACTAGCGGGATTGTATGAGCAGTTCTTC.

The CDR3 coding sequence is TGTGCCAGCAGCTCGATGGGAGCCCTCACGCATGAGCAGTTCTTC. Translated: CASSSMGALTHEQFF. This chain connects TRBV28 to TRBJ2-1; D might be TRBD2 (5 bases). Germline CDR1 and CDR2: MDHEN and SYDVKM. V was clipped by 6 bases and J by 8 bases, with 20 bases between them. The CDR3 loop spans 15 amino acids.

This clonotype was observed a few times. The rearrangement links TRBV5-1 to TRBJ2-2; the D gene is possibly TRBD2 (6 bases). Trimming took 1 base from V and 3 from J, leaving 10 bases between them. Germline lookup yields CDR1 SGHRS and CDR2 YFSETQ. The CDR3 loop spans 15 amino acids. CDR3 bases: TGCGCCAGCAGCTTGTGGGGGGAGGACACCGGGGAGCTGTTTTTT. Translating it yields CASSLWGEDTGELFF. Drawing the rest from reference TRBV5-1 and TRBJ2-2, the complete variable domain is KAGVTQTPRYLIKTRGQQVTLSCSPISGHRSVSWYQQTPGQGLQFLFEYFSETQRNKGNFPGRFSGRQFSNSRSEMNVSTLELGDSALYLCASSLWGEDTGELFFGEGSRLTVL.

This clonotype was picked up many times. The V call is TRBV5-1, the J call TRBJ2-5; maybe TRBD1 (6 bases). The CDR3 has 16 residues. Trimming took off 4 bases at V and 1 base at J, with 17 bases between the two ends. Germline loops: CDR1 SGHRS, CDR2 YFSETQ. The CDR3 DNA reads TGCGCCAGCAGCATAGGACAGAACAATCGCCAAGAGACCCAGTACTTC. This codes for CASSIGQNNRQETQYF.

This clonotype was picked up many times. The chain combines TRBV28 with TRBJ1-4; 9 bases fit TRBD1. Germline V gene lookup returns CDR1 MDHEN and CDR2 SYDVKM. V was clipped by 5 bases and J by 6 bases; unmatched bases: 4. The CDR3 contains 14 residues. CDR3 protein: CASSDRGRDEKLFF. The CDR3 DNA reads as TGTGCCAGCAGTGACAGGGGGAGGGATGAAAAACTGTTTTTT.

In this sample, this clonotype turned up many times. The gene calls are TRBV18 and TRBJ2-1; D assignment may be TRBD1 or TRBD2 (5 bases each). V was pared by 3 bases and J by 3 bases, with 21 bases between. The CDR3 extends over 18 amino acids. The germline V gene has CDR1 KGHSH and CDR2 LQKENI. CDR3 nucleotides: TGTGCCAGCTCACCCAGTCCCGGGACGGGGCCCAACTACAATGAGCAGTTCTTC. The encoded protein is CASSPSPGTGPNYNEQFF.

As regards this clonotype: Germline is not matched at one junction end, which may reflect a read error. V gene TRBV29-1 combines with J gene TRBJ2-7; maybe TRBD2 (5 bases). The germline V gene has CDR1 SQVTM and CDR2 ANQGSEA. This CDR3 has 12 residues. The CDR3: CSVEGLNYEQYF. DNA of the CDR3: TGCAGCGTAGAAGGACTGAACTACGAGCAGTACTTC.

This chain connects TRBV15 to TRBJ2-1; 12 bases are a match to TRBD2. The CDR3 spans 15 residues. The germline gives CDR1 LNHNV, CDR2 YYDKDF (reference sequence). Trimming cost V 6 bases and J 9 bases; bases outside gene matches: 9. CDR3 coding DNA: TGTGCCACCAGACCTACTAGCGGGAGGCTCATTGAGCAGTTCTTC. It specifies CATRPTSGRLIEQFF.

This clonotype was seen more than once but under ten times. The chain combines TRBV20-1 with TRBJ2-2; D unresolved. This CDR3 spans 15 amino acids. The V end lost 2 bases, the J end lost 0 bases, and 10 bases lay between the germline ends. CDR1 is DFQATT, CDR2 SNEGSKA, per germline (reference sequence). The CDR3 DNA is TGCAGTGCTAGAAGCCTTGAGTCGAACACCGGGGAGCTGTTTTTT. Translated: CSARSLESNTGELFF.

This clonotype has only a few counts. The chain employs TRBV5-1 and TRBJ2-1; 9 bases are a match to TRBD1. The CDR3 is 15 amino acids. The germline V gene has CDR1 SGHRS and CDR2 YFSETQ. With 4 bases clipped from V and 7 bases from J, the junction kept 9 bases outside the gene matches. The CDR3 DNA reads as TGCGCCAGCAGCCGCTGGGGGGACAGGGAAAATGAGCAGTTCTTC. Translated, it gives CASSRWGDRENEQFF.

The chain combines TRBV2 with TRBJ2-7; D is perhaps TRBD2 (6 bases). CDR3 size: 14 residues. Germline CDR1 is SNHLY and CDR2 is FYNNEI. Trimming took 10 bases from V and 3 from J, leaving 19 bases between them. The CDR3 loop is CATQWQGSGYEQYF. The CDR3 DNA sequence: TGTGCCACCCAATGGCAGGGTAGCGGCTACGAGCAGTACTTC. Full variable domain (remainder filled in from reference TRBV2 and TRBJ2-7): EPEVTQTPSHQVTQMGQEVILRCVPISNHLYFYWYRQILGQKVEFLVSFYNNEISEKSEIFDDQFSVERPDGSNFTLKIRSTKLEDSAMYFCATQWQGSGYEQYFGPGTRLTVT.

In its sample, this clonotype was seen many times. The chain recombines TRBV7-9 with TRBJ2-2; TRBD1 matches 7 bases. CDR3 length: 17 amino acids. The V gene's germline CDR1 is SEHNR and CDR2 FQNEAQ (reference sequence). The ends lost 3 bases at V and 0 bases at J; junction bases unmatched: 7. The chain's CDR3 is CASSFPSRGTNTGELFF. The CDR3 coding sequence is TGTGCCAGCAGCTTTCCCTCCAGGGGGACGAACACCGGGGAGCTGTTTTTT. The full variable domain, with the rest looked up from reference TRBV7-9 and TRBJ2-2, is DTGVSQNPRHKITKRGQNVTFRCDPISEHNRLYWYRQTLGQGPEFLTYFQNEAQLEKSRLLSDRFSAERPKGSFSTLEIQRTEQGDSAMYLCASSFPSRGTNTGELFFGEGSRLTVL.

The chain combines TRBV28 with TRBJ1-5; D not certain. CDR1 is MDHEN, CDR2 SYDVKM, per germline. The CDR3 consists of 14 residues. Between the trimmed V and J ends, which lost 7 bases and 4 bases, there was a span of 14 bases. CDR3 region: CASTLDTVNQPQHF. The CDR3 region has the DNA TGTGCCAGCACCCTAGACACGGTAAATCAGCCCCAGCATTTT.

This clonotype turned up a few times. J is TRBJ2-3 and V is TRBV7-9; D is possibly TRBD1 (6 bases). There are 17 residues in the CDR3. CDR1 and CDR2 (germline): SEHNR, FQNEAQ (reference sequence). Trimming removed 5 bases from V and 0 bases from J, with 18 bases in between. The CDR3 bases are TGTGCCAGCAGCGCGATACAGGGCACGACTAGCACAGATACGCAGTATTTT. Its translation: CASSAIQGTTSTDTQYF.